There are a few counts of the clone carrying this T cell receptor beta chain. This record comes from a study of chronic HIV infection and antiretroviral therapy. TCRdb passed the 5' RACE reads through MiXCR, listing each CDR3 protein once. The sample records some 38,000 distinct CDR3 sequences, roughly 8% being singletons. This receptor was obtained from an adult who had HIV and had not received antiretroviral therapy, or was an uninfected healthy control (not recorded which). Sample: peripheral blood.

The CDR3 region is CSVEGDYHFGSYNEQFF. CDR3 coding DNA: TGCAGCGTTGAGGGGGACTATCATTTCGGCTCCTACAATGAGCAGTTCTTC. The chain has TRBV29-1 and TRBJ2-1, with 7 bases that match TRBD2. Germline CDR1 SQVTM, CDR2 ANQGSEA. The CDR3 sequence is 17 residues long. Trimming took 3 bases from V and 0 from J; bases not matched to a gene: 11.